This TCR beta chain originates from a study of T cell repertoires in cytomegalovirus infection. Study at large: Carrying CMV and the relevant HLA type showed in public TCR beta signatures.

A single record per CDR3 protein comes from TCRdb applying MiXCR to the reads. The sample holds 740,000 or so distinct CDR3 sequences; under 40% are singletons and the top ten take 2.5% to 3.5%. CDR3 size: 15 residues. The V gene end was trimmed by 5 bases and the J gene end by 2 bases; junction bases not matched to a gene: 8. The V gene's germline CDR1 is LNHDA and CDR2 SQIVND (reference sequence). The clonotype originates from a human donor in good health (CMV status not recorded). Some clones in this sample may be carry-over from other donors' samples. Material: PBMCs. This chain links TRBV19 with TRBJ2-7, with TRBD1 matching over 8 bases. The CDR3 nucleotides read TGTGCCAGTAGTTTCCGGGACAGGCCAGCCTACGAGCAGTACTTC. Translation gives CASSFRDRPAYEQYF.